A selection of T cell receptor beta chains follows, all from one sample in a study of T cells after posttransplantation cyclophosphamide. Data came from immunoSEQ multiplex PCR; TCRdb stores just in-frame clones and leaves some out. This sample carries 40,000 to 45,000 clones and no singletons, and approximately 2.2% goes to the top ten. The specimen was PBMCs. Every receptor here comes from a man aged 35 to 55 in good health, CMV-negative, and a related stem cell transplant donor. The CDR3 runs from the conserved cysteine through the conserved F or W. A D gene is named only where the DNA matches it firmly. The size field reads once, few, many, or a class for an expanded clone.

length,V,J,D,size,DNA,CDR3
14,TRBV7-2,TRBJ1-5,-,many,TGTGCCAGCAGCTTAAACCAGGTCAATCAGCCCCAGCATTTT,CASSLNQVNQPQHF
12,TRBV2,TRBJ2-5,-,many,TGTGCCAGTATAGGATCGGGAGAGACCCAGTACTTC,CASIGSGETQYF
15,TRBV5-6,TRBJ2-1,TRBD1,few,TGTGCCAGCAGCCCGGGACAGGGGTTCTACAATGAGCAGTTCTTC,CASSPGQGFYNEQFF
15,TRBV2,TRBJ2-2,TRBD2,few,TGTGCCAGCAGTGTCTGGCGGGGGGGCACCGGGGAGCTGTTTTTT,CASSVWRGGTGELFF
14,TRBV4-1,TRBJ1-2,TRBD1,many,TGCGCCAGCAGCCAGGAGACAGGGGACTATGGCTACACCTTC,CASSQETGDYGYTF
13,TRBV11-2,TRBJ2-7,-,few,TGTGCCAGCACCCTAGGGAGCTCCTACGAGCAGTACTTC,CASTLGSSYEQYF
15,TRBV7-6,TRBJ2-1,-,many,TGTGCCAGCAGCTTAGGAGGGCACGTCAACAATGAGCAGTTCTTC,CASSLGGHVNNEQFF
15,TRBV30,TRBJ2-1,-,few,TGTGCCTGGAGTGTACCCACGAGCTCCTACAATGAGCAGTTCTTC,CAWSVPTSSYNEQFF
15,TRBV7-3,TRBJ2-3,-,few,TGTGCCAGCAGCCTAACTGGCGGAAGCACAGATACGCAGTATTTT,CASSLTGGSTDTQYF
14,TRBV19,TRBJ2-3,-,few,TGTGCCAGTAGTAAGGGACTGCCAACAGATACGCAGTATTTT,CASSKGLPTDTQYF
11,TRBV5-1,TRBJ1-1,-,few,TGTGCCAGCAGCAGTCCCGGGGAAGCTTTCTTT,CASSSPGEAFF
16,TRBV7-9,TRBJ2-3,-,many,TGTGCCAGCAGCGTCAACATACAGGGGAGGACAGATACGCAGTATTTT,CASSVNIQGRTDTQYF